This TCR beta chain was documented in a study of graft-versus-host responses after intestinal transplantation. Study-wide results and limits: Early declines in HvG clones that occurred post-transplant were associated with peak circulating GvH clone levels. Elevated graft-versus-host to host-versus-graft clonal ratios in allografts were recorded for patients with graft-donor T cell macrochimerism. The recipient marrow held GvH clones, and some of them showed up first in ileum or blood.

The protocol was immunoSEQ multiplex PCR, while the TCRdb copy is restricted to in-frame clones and leaves out a portion. The sample holds fewer than 90,000 clones, less than 95% seen once. Points on this clone: Its antigen is unidentified.

V was shortened by 2 bases and J by 5 bases, with 15 bases between the two germline ends. The CDR3 spans 15 residues. Per germline, CDR1 MNHEY and CDR2 SVGAGI. Source: unstimulated CD4+ T cells sorted from spleen or lymph node cells, taken before transplant. The genes are TRBV6-5 and TRBJ1-1, with D perhaps TRBD1 (6 bases). This clonotype was obtained from a human donor who was the organ donor for an intestinal transplant. CDR3 in amino acids: CASSYVRGAHTEAFF. CDR3 coding DNA: TGTGCCAGCAGTTACGTGCGGGGGGCCCATACTGAAGCTTTCTTT.